This TCR beta chain is from a study of shared clonotypes between healthy human individuals. Concerning this clone: A much bigger clone sits one base away, suggesting this may be a read error. The same CDR3 also results from other DNA sequences found in this sample.

Clones were read by immunoSEQ multiplex PCR, and TCRdb kept only the in-frame ones, dropping some. The top ten clones hold over 1.5% of a sample with around 750,000 clones, 74% of them seen once. The CDR3 has 12 residues. V was trimmed by 1 base and J by 5 bases, leaving 5 bases between them. CDR1 and CDR2 from the germline V gene are SEHNR and FQNEAQ (reference sequence). The origin of this receptor is a young woman in good health. Sequencing was done on a sample of memory CD4+ T cells sorted from blood. Regarding subset: CD45RA-negative fraction. The V and J genes are TRBV7-9 and TRBJ1-2; D is unresolved. CDR3 sequence (DNA): TGTGCCAGCAGCTTAGAGAATTATGGCTACACCTTC. It codes for CASSLENYGYTF.